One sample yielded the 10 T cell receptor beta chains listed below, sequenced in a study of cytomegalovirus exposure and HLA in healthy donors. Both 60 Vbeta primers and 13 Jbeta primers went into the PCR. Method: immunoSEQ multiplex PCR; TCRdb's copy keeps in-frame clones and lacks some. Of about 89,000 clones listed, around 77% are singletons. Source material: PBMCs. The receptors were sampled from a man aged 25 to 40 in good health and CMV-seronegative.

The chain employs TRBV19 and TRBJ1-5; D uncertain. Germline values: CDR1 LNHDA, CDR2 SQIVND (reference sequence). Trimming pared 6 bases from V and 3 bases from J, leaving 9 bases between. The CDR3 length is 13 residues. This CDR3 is CASRDKNNQPQHF. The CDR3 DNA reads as TGTGCCAGTAGAGACAAAAACAATCAGCCCCAGCATTTT. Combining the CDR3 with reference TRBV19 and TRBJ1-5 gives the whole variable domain DGGITQSPKYLFRKEGQNVTLSCEQNLNHDAMYWYRQDPGQGLRLIYYSQIVNDFQKGDIAEGYSVSREKKESFPLTVTSAQKNPTAFYLCASRDKNNQPQHFGDGTRLSIL.

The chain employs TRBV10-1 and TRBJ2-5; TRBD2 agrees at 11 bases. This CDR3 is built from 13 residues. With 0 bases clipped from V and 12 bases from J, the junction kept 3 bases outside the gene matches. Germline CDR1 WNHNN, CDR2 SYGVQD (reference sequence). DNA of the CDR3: TGCGCCAGCAGTGAGTCCCTTAGCGGGAGGGAGTACTTC. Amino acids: CASSESLSGREYF.

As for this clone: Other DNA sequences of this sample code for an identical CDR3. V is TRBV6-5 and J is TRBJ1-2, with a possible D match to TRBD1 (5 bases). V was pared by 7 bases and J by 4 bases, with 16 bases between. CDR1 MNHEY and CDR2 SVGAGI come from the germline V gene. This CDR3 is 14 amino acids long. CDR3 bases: TGTGCCAGCATCGGGCGGGACGGCGGCTATGGCTACACCTTC. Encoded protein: CASIGRDGGYGYTF.

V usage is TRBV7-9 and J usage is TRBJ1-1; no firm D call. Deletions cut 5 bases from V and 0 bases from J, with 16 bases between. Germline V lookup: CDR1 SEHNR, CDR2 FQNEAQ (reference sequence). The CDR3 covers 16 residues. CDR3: CASSPKAGLMNTEAFF. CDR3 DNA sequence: TGTGCCAGCAGCCCGAAGGCAGGATTAATGAACACTGAAGCTTTCTTT.

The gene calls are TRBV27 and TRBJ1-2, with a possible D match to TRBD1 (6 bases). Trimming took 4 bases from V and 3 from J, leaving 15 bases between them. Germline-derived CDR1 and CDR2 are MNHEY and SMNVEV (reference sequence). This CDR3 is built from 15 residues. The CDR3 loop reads CASSSSGQKDYGYTF. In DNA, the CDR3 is TGTGCCAGCAGTTCCTCCGGACAGAAAGACTATGGCTACACCTTC.

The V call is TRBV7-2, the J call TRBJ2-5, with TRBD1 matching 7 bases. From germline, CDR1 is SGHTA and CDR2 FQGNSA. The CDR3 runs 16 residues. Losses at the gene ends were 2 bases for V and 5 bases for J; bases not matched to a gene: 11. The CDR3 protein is CASSLSTTGRMETQYF. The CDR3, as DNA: TGTGCCAGCAGCTTAAGCACGACAGGGCGGATGGAGACCCAGTACTTC. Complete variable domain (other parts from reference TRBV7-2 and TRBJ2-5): GAGVSQSPSNKVTEKGKDVELRCDPISGHTALYWYRQSLGQGLEFLIYFQGNSAPDKSGLPSDRFSAERTGGSVSTLTIQRTQQEDSAVYLCASSLSTTGRMETQYFGPGTRLLVL.

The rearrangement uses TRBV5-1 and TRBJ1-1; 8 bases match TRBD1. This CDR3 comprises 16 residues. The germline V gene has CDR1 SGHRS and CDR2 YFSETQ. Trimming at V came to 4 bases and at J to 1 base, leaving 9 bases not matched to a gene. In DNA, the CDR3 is TGCGCCAGCAGCCCCCAGGGGGCAATTGGGAACACTGAAGCTTTCTTT. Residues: CASSPQGAIGNTEAFF.

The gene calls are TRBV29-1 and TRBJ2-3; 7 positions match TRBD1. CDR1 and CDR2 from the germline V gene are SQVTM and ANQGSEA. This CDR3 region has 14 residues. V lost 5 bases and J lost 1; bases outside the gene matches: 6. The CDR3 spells CSVPGGRGTDTQYF. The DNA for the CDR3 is TGCAGCGTTCCAGGGGGAAGAGGCACAGATACGCAGTATTTT.

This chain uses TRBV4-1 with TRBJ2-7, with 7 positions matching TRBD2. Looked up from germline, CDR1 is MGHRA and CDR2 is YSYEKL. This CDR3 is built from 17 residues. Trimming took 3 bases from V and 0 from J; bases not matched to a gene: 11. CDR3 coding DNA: TGCGCCAGCAGCCAGTGGGCGGGAGCGACTAGCTCCTACGAGCAGTACTTC. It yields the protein CASSQWAGATSSYEQYF.

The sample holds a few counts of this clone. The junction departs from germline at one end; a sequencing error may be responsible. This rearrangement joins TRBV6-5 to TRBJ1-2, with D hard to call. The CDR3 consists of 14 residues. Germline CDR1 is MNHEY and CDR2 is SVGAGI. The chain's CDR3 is CAISESATNYGYTF. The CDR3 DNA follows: TGTGCCATCAGTGAGTCTGCAACTAACTATGGCTACACCTTC.